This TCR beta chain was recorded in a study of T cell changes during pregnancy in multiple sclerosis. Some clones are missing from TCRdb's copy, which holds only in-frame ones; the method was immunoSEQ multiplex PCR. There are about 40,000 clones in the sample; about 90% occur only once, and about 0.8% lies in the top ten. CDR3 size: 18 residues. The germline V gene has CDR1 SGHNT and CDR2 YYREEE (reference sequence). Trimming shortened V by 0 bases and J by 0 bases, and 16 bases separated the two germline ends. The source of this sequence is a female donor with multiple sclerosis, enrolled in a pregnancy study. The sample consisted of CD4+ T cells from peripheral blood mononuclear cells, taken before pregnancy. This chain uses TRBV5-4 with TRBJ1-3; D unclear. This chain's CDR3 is CASSLGGRRRFSGNTIYF. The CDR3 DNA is TGTGCCAGCAGCTTGGGGGGTCGGAGGAGGTTCTCTGGAAACACCATATATTTT.